The 29 T cell receptor beta chains below come from one sample, sequenced in a study of cytomegalovirus exposure and HLA in healthy donors. With 60 Vbeta and 13 Jbeta primers, the PCR was carried out. Profiling relied on immunoSEQ multiplex PCR, and the TCRdb table lists in-frame clones only, not all of them. The data show roughly 140,000 clones, about 75% seen once. Sequenced: PBMCs. Source of these receptors: a man aged 18-30 years in good health and CMV-seronegative.

The V and J genes are TRBV7-2 and TRBJ1-2, with TRBD1 matching over 7 bases. The CDR3 extends over 15 amino acids. The trim removed 3 bases at V and 7 bases at J, leaving 11 bases unmatched. CDR1 and CDR2 from the germline V gene are SGHTA and FQGNSA. The CDR3 loop is CASSFRQGESVGYTF. The CDR3 bases are TGTGCCAGCAGCTTCCGACAGGGTGAATCGGTTGGCTACACCTTC.

This clone was counted between two and nine times. The chain employs TRBV5-4 and TRBJ2-1, with 10 bases fitting TRBD2. There are 17 residues in the CDR3. Per the germline V gene, CDR1 is SGHNT and CDR2 is YYREEE (reference sequence). J lost 7 bases, V lost 4 bases, and 14 bases had no gene match. The CDR3 sequence is CASSPGGERGGRNEQFF. CDR3 in DNA: TGTGCCAGCAGCCCGGGGGGCGAGCGGGGGGGCCGGAATGAGCAGTTCTTC.

This chain connects TRBV7-9 to TRBJ1-2, with D possibly matching TRBD1 (5 bases). This CDR3 contains 14 residues. CDR1 and CDR2 from the germline V gene are SEHNR and FQNEAQ (reference sequence). V lost 5 bases to trimming and J lost 5 bases, with 15 bases between them. The CDR3 spells CASSLITWTYGYTF. The CDR3, as DNA: TGTGCCAGCAGCCTGATTACATGGACATATGGCTACACCTTC.

A few counts support this clone. This same CDR3 is encoded by further DNA sequences in the sample. The gene calls are TRBV11-2 and TRBJ2-7; no reliable D call. The CDR3 loop spans 12 amino acids. Germline CDR1 reads SGHAT; CDR2 reads FQNNGV. Trimming pared 5 bases from V and 2 bases from J, leaving 7 bases between. CDR3 residues: CASSPNPYEQYF. CDR3 coding DNA: TGTGCCAGCAGCCCTAATCCCTACGAGCAGTACTTC.

The rearrangement joins TRBV7-3 to TRBJ2-5, with D possibly being TRBD2 (5 bases). V was pared by 1 base and J by 5 bases, with 8 bases between. Germline CDR1 reads SGHTA; CDR2 reads FQGTGA. The CDR3 totals 13 residues. CDR3 nucleotide sequence: TGTGCCAGCAGCTTAATGGGCGGGGAGACCCAGTACTTC. This codes for CASSLMGGETQYF.

The chain combines TRBV6-5 with TRBJ2-7; D remains ambiguous. In germline, CDR1 is MNHEY, CDR2 SVGAGI. The CDR3 runs to 15 residues. The V and J ends lost 7 bases and 3 bases respectively, with 19 bases between them. DNA of the CDR3: TGTGCCAGCAAACCCGCGGTAGGTTTCAGCTACGAGCAGTACTTC. Translation gives CASKPAVGFSYEQYF.

The chain recombines TRBV7-3 with TRBJ2-5, with 10 bases identical to TRBD2. The CDR3 covers 16 residues. CDR1 SGHTA and CDR2 FQGTGA come from the germline V gene. Losses at the gene ends were 3 bases for V and 1 base for J; bases not matched to a gene: 5. In DNA, the CDR3 is TGTGCCAGCAGCTTGAAGGCTAGCGGGGGCCAAGAGACCCAGTACTTC. This encodes CASSLKASGGQETQYF.

V is TRBV28 and J is TRBJ1-1; D is ambiguous. Looked up from germline, CDR1 is MDHEN and CDR2 is SYDVKM. V was pared by 3 bases and J by 1 base, with 3 bases between. This CDR3 has 12 amino acids. The CDR3: CASSFQNTEAFF. CDR3 nucleotide sequence: TGTGCCAGCAGTTTTCAGAACACTGAAGCTTTCTTT.

The table lists this clone with a few counts. This chain links TRBV15 with TRBJ2-7, with D possibly being TRBD1 (5 bases). Trimming shortened V by 6 bases and J by 2 bases, and 14 bases separated the two germline ends. The CDR3 extends over 14 amino acids. CDR1 and CDR2 (germline): LNHNV, YYDKDF (reference sequence). The CDR3 DNA follows: TGTGCCACCAGTCCATCAAGGGGTGCCTACGAGCAGTACTTC. Translating gives CATSPSRGAYEQYF.

The chain joins TRBV6-5 to TRBJ1-5, with D perhaps TRBD1 (5 bases). This CDR3 contains 15 residues. Germline lookup yields CDR1 MNHEY and CDR2 SVGAGI. Trimming left V 5 bases short and J 6 bases short, with 17 bases between. The CDR3 loop is CASSPVGGKGQPQHF. The DNA of the CDR3 is TGTGCCAGCAGTCCAGTCGGGGGGAAGGGTCAGCCCCAGCATTTT.

CDR3 amino acids: CASSVLDRGNEKLFF. CDR3 DNA sequence: TGTGCCAGCAGCGTATTAGACAGGGGGAACGAAAAACTGTTTTTT. The chain links TRBV9 to TRBJ1-4; 9 positions agree with TRBD1. J gave up 8 bases and V 1 base, and 6 bases lay outside the gene matches. Germline V gene lookup returns CDR1 SGDLS and CDR2 YYNGEE. This CDR3 comprises 15 residues.

The CDR3 spells CASSLGSLAPQETQYF. The CDR3 DNA follows: TGTGCCAGCAGCTTAGGGAGCCTAGCGCCCCAAGAGACCCAGTACTTC. V and J are TRBV11-2 and TRBJ2-5; a weak D match, TRBD2 (6 bases). Trimming took off 1 base at V and 1 base at J, with 13 bases between the two ends. Germline V gene data show CDR1 as SGHAT and CDR2 as FQNNGV. The CDR3 has 16 residues.

The sample holds a few counts of this clone. CDR3 sequence: CASSLATSGGWNTQYF. In nucleotides, the CDR3 is TGCGCCAGCAGCTTGGCTACTAGCGGGGGTTGGAATACGCAGTATTTT. The gene calls are TRBV5-1 and TRBJ2-3; the match to TRBD2 covers 11 bases. Germline CDR1 is SGHRS and CDR2 is YFSETQ. This CDR3 is built from 16 residues. Losses at the gene ends were 0 bases for V and 7 bases for J; bases not matched to a gene: 7.

The chain is built from TRBV30 and TRBJ1-2; no clear D. With 1 base removed from V and 0 bases from J, the gap between germline ends came to 12 bases. Germline CDR1 is GTSNPN and CDR2 is SVGIG (reference sequence). CDR3 length: 15 residues. Written as DNA, the CDR3 is TGTGCCTGGAGTGATTCAGGATTAGCTAACTATGGCTACACCTTC. This gives the protein CAWSDSGLANYGYTF.

This chain connects TRBV5-1 to TRBJ1-1; tentative D call: TRBD1 (5 bases). Trimming removed 4 bases at V and 1 base at J, with 11 bases between. There are 14 residues in the CDR3. Germline CDR1 reads SGHRS; CDR2 reads YFSETQ. CDR3 residues: CASSPGGTNTEAFF. Here the CDR3 DNA reads TGCGCCAGCAGCCCGGGGGGGACGAACACTGAAGCTTTCTTT.

The rearrangement uses TRBV19 and TRBJ2-1; 7 bases line up with TRBD2. Germline V CDR1 and CDR2: LNHDA, SQIVND (reference sequence). V shed 0 bases, J shed 6 bases, and the junction held 14 bases outside the gene matches. The CDR3 runs 18 residues. The CDR3 loop is CASSIDSGGGVLVNEQFF. The DNA of the CDR3 is TGTGCCAGTAGTATAGATTCGGGGGGAGGTGTTTTGGTCAATGAGCAGTTCTTC.

This chain joins TRBV7-9 and TRBJ2-1; TRBD2 matches 7 bases. This CDR3 spans 15 amino acids. V shed 5 bases, J shed 0 bases, and the junction held 4 bases outside the gene matches. Germline lookup yields CDR1 SEHNR and CDR2 FQNEAQ (reference sequence). As DNA, the CDR3 is TGTGCCAGCAGCATACTAGCGAGCTCCTACAATGAGCAGTTCTTC. This gives the protein CASSILASSYNEQFF.

The V and J genes are TRBV5-1 and TRBJ2-3, with 8 bases lining up with TRBD2. From germline, CDR1 is SGHRS and CDR2 YFSETQ. V was clipped by 0 bases and J by 6 bases; unmatched bases: 9. The CDR3 is 16 amino acids. This chain's CDR3 is CASSLGTSGGRDTQYF. The CDR3, as DNA: TGCGCCAGCAGCTTGGGTACTAGCGGAGGGAGGGATACGCAGTATTTT. Full variable domain (remainder filled in from reference TRBV5-1 and TRBJ2-3): KAGVTQTPRYLIKTRGQQVTLSCSPISGHRSVSWYQQTPGQGLQFLFEYFSETQRNKGNFPGRFSGRQFSNSRSEMNVSTLELGDSALYLCASSLGTSGGRDTQYFGPGTRLTVL.

V gene TRBV4-2 combines with J gene TRBJ2-7, with 8 bases that match TRBD2. V shed 4 bases and J 0 bases; nucleotides not matched to a gene: 8. This CDR3 is 16 amino acids long. CDR1 and CDR2 (germline): LGHNA, YNFKEQ. The CDR3 is CASSPRTSPSSYEQYF. CDR3 coding DNA: TGTGCCAGCAGCCCTAGGACTAGCCCCAGCTCCTACGAGCAGTACTTC.

The chain couples TRBV6-4 to TRBJ2-2; the D is unclear. The V end was cut by 4 bases, the J end by 1 base, with 4 bases between. The CDR3 spans 13 residues. Germline CDR1 is MRHNA and CDR2 is SNTAGT. The DNA of the CDR3 is TGTGCCAGCAGTGGCGGGAACACCGGGGAGCTGTTTTTT. Translated: CASSGGNTGELFF.

Concerning this clone itself: The junction does not match germline at one end; this may be a read error. The CDR3 nucleotides are TGCAGCGTTGATTTGGCTAGCGGGGGTAGCGCAGATATGCAGTATTTT. Protein product: CSVDLASGGSADMQYF. The chain links TRBV29-1 to TRBJ2-3; 10 positions agree with TRBD2. This CDR3 comprises 16 residues. CDR1 is SQVTM, CDR2 ANQGSEA, per germline.

The chain couples TRBV5-1 to TRBJ1-2, with D perhaps matching TRBD1 (6 bases). V gave up 1 base and J gave up 4 bases, with 11 bases separating them. Per the germline V gene, CDR1 is SGHRS and CDR2 is YFSETQ. The CDR3 runs to 14 residues. The DNA of the CDR3 is TGCGCCAGCAGCTTGTACAGGGCGCCCTATGGCTACACCTTC. Translation gives CASSLYRAPYGYTF.

The chain joins TRBV5-4 to TRBJ1-2; no clear D gene. Trimming stripped 3 bases from V and 2 bases from J, with 20 bases between. The germline V gene encodes CDR1 SGHNT and CDR2 YYREEE (reference sequence). CDR3 length: 17 residues. CDR3 in DNA: TGTGCCAGCAGCTCACCCCCGGGGTACAGTATCAACTATGGCTACACCTTC. Translated, it gives CASSSPPGYSINYGYTF.

This clone was seen only once. The V call is TRBV30, the J call TRBJ1-1; 7 bases align to TRBD1. V lost 0 bases, J lost 5 bases, and 15 bases stayed unmatched. Germline lookup yields CDR1 GTSNPN and CDR2 SVGIG (reference sequence). The CDR3 covers 17 residues. The CDR3 bases are TGTGCCTGGAGTGTATCCGGACAGGAGGTTACGGGGACTGAAGCTTTCTTT. It codes for CAWSVSGQEVTGTEAFF.

This sequence joins TRBV19 and TRBJ2-5; 7 nucleotides line up with TRBD2. Germline V gene sequence: CDR1 LNHDA, CDR2 SQIVND (reference sequence). V shed 6 bases and J 1 base; nucleotides not matched to a gene: 11. The CDR3 totals 16 residues. In DNA form, the CDR3 reads TGTGCCAGTAGCCGGGTCGGTAGCGGGTCCCAAGAGACCCAGTACTTC. Translation gives CASSRVGSGSQETQYF.

The chain has TRBV4-2 and TRBJ2-7; 9 nucleotides match TRBD1. In germline, CDR1 is LGHNA, CDR2 YNFKEQ. This CDR3 has 15 residues. V shed 1 base, J shed 2 bases, and the junction held 3 bases outside the gene matches. The CDR3 spells CASSQVTGGAYEQYF. Written as DNA, the CDR3 is TGTGCCAGCAGCCAAGTGACAGGGGGGGCCTACGAGCAGTACTTC.

Worth noting for this clone: The same CDR3 arises from other DNA sequences in this sample as well. The rearrangement links TRBV6-1 to TRBJ2-1, with 8 bases that match TRBD2. This CDR3 region has 15 residues. Germline CDR1 and CDR2: MNHNS and SASEGT. V was pared by 2 bases and J by 1 base, with 1 base of the junction left unmatched. The CDR3 region is CASSELAGSYNEQFF. In DNA, the CDR3 is TGTGCCAGCAGTGAATTAGCGGGGTCCTACAATGAGCAGTTCTTC.

V is TRBV7-2 and J is TRBJ2-7; D call uncertain. Germline V gives CDR1 SGHTA, CDR2 FQGNSA. The CDR3 length is 14 residues. V gave up 1 base and J gave up 4 bases, with 11 bases separating them. The CDR3 protein is CASSLVTQVYEQYF. The CDR3 DNA reads TGTGCCAGCAGCTTAGTCACACAAGTTTACGAGCAGTACTTC.

The genes are TRBV14 and TRBJ2-7; possibly TRBD2 for D (5 bases). The CDR3 contains 15 residues. Trimming took off 1 base at V and 2 bases at J, with 12 bases between the two ends. Germline CDR1 and CDR2: SGHDN and FVKESK. In DNA form, the CDR3 reads TGTGCCAGCAGCCAAGGTCGGCGGGTCACCTACGAGCAGTACTTC. Translating it yields CASSQGRRVTYEQYF.